This TCR beta chain was identified in a study of post-analysis software for immune sequencing data. Germline CDR1 and CDR2: MDHEN and SYDVKM. CDR3 length: 15 amino acids. The V and J ends lost 6 bases and 13 bases, in that order; junction bases with no gene match: 17. Study conclusions and caveats: Those with multiple sclerosis, the patient group, showed significantly lower normalized Chao1 diversity than controls. Relative to controls, patients had about five TRBV segments at higher frequency, with TRBV5-6, TRBV5-1 and TRBV20-1 among these.

Comment on this clonotype: No antigen is known for it.

cDNA libraries of TCR beta carried unique molecular identifiers. TCRdb passed the PCR reads through MiXCR, listing each CDR3 protein once. Of fewer than 850,000 distinct CDR3 sequences listed, roughly 30% are singletons. This chain uses TRBV28 with TRBJ2-1; 8 bases agree with TRBD2. Sequenced: blood. The clonotype originates from a girl between 10 and 17 years old with multiple sclerosis. CDR3: CASSPTGLAQETQFF. The CDR3 bases are TGTGCCAGCAGCCCAACCGGACTAGCCCAAGAGACCCAGTTCTTC.